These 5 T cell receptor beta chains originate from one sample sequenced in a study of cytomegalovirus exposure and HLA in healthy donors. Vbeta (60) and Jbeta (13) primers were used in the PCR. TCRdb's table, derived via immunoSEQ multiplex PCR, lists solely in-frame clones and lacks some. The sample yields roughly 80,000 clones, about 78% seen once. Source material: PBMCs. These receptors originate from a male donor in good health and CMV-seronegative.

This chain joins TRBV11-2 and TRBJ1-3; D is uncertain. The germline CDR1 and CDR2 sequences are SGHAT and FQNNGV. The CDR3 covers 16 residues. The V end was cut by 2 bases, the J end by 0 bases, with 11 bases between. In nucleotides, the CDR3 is TGTGCCAGCAGCTTAATGAGAGGCCGCTCTGGAAACACCATATATTTT. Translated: CASSLMRGRSGNTIYF.

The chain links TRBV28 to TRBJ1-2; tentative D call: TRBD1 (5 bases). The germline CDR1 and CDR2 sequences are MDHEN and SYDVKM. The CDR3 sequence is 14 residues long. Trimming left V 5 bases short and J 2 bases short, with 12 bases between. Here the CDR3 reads CASSPTVWNYGYTF. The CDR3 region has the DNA TGTGCCAGCAGTCCGACAGTTTGGAACTATGGCTACACCTTC.

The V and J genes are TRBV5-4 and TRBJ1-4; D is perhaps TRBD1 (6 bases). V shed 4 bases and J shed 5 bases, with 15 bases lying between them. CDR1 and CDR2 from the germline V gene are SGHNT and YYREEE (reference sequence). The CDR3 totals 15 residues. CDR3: CASSRRDNQNEKLFF. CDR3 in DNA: TGTGCCAGCAGCCGCCGGGACAACCAAAATGAAAAACTGTTTTTT. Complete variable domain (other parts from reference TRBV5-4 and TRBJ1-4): ETGVTQSPTHLIKTRGQQVTLRCSSQSGHNTVSWYQQALGQGPQFIFQYYREEENGRGNFPPRFSGLQFPNYSSELNVNALELDDSALYLCASSRRDNQNEKLFFGSGTQLSVL.

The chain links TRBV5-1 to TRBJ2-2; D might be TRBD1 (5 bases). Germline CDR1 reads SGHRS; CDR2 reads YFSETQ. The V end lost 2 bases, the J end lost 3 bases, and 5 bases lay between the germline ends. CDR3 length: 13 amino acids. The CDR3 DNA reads TGCGCCAGCAGCTTAGGGGACACCGGGGAGCTGTTTTTT. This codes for CASSLGDTGELFF.

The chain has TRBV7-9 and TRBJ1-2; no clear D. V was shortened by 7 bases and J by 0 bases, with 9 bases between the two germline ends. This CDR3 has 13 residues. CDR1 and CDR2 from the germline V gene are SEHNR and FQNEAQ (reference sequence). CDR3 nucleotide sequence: TGTGCCAGCACCAGGTCTTCTAACTATGGCTACACCTTC. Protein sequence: CASTRSSNYGYTF.